This T cell receptor (beta chain) derives from a study of OX40 agonist ivuxolimab in advanced cancers. The CDR3 loop spans 15 amino acids. V was cut by 3 bases and J by 4 bases, with 14 bases left in between. Germline CDR1 is SGHDT and CDR2 is YYEEEE. Generated by immunoSEQ multiplex PCR, the TCRdb table keeps only in-frame clones and is missing some. Found here are more than 50,000 clones, around 87% of them singletons; the top ten hold approximately 4.8%. This clone was counted a single time. V is TRBV5-6 and J is TRBJ1-5, with a tentative D call TRBD1 (6 bases). This material consisted of CD4+ or CD8+ T cells sorted from blood, taken in a trial of the OX40 agonist ivuxolimab. The TCR originated in an adult with an advanced solid tumor such as melanoma, head and neck, liver or kidney cancer. CDR3 loop: CASSSSSQGNQPQHF. DNA of the CDR3: TGTGCCAGCAGCTCGTCCTCCCAGGGGAATCAGCCCCAGCATTTT.